This T cell receptor beta chain was captured in a study of CD8+CD57+ T cells in acquired aplastic anemia. Turning to the study itself: The average for DNA from sorted CD4+ and CD8+ cells was roughly 3 ug. Healthy donor CD4+ samples were sequenced to a depth that averaged about 10.8 million reads.

Trimming took 0 bases from V and 6 from J; bases not matched to a gene: 3. CDR3 length: 14 amino acids. Germline CDR1 and CDR2: MNHEY and SVGAGI. Both TCR beta VDJ combination and CDR3 sequence profiling were carried out. Genomic DNA was the template for this profiling. From the reads, TCRdb called clonotypes with MiXCR, one entry per CDR3 protein. Of 200,000 to 250,000 distinct CDR3 sequences in the sample, approximately 35% were seen once. This clonotype was detected ten times or more. The antigen remains undetermined. General study points: Patients and controls were not found to differ significantly in CD8+ Simpson's diversity.

Sequencing was done on a sample of sorted CD4+, CD8+, or CD8+CD57+ T cells (not recorded which) from PBMCs. This TCR came from a human donor in good health, serving as a control. The chain couples TRBV6-5 to TRBJ1-2, with 8 bases lining up with TRBD1. The CDR3 region has the DNA TGTGCCAGCAGTTACTCGGTGACAGGGGATGGCTACACCTTC. Its protein product is CASSYSVTGDGYTF.